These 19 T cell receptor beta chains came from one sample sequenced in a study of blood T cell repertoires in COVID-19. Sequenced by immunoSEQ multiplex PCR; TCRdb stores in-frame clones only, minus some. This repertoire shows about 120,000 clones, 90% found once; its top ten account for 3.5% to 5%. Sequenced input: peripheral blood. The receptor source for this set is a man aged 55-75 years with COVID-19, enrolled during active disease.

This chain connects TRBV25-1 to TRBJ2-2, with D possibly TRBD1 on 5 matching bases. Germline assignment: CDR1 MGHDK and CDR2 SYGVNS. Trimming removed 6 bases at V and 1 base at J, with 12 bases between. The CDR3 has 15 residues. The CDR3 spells CASSELGQNTGELFF. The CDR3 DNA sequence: TGTGCCAGCAGCGAACTGGGGCAGAACACCGGGGAGCTGTTTTTT.

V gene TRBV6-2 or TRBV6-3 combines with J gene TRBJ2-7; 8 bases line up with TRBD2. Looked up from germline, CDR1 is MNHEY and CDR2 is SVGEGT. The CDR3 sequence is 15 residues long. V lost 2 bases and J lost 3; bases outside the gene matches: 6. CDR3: CASSYPPREGYEQYF. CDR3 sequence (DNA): TGTGCCAGCAGTTACCCCCCCCGGGAGGGCTACGAGCAGTACTTC.

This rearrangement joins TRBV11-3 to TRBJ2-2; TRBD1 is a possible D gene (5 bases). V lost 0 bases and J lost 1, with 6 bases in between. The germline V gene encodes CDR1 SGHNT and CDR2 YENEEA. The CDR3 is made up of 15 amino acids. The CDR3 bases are TGTGCCAGCAGCTTAGACAGGGAGAACACCGGGGAGCTGTTTTTT. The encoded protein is CASSLDRENTGELFF.

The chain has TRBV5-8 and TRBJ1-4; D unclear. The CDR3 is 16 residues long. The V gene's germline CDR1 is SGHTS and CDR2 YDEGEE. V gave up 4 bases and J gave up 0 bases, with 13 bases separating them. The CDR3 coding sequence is TGTGCCAGCAGCCCACTTGATGAAGCAACTAATGAAAAACTGTTTTTT. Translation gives CASSPLDEATNEKLFF.

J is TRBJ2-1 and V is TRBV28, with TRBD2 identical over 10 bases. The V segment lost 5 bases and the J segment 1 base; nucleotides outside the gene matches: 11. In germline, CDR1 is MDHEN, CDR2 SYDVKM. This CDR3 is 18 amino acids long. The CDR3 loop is CASSPQAGGPLSYNEQFF. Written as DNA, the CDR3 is TGTGCCAGCAGTCCTCAAGCGGGAGGGCCTTTGTCCTACAATGAGCAGTTCTTC.

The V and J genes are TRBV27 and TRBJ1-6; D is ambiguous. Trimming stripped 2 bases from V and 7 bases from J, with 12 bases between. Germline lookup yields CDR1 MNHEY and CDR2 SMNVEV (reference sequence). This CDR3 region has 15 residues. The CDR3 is CASSLGRRVNSPLHF. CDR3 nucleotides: TGTGCCAGCAGTTTAGGGAGAAGGGTCAATTCACCCCTCCACTTT.

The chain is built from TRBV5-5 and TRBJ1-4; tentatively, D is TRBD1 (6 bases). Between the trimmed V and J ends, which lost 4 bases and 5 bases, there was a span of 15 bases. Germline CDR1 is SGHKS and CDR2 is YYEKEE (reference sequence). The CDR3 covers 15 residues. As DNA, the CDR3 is TGTGCCAGCAGCCTCATGGCAGGGGACAATGAAAAACTGTTTTTT. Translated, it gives CASSLMAGDNEKLFF.

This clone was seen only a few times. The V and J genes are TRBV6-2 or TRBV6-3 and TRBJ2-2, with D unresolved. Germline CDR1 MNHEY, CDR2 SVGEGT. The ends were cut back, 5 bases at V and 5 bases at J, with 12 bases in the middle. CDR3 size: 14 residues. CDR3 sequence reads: CASSGGVKTGELFF. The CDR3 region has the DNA TGTGCCAGCAGTGGTGGAGTTAAGACCGGGGAGCTGTTTTTT.

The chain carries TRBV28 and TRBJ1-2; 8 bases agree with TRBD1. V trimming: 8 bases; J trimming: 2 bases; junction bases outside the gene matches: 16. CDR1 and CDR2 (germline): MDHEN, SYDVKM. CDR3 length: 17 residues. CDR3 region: CASRGAGGMEVNYGYTF. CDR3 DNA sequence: TGTGCCAGCCGCGGGGCAGGGGGCATGGAAGTGAACTATGGCTACACCTTC.

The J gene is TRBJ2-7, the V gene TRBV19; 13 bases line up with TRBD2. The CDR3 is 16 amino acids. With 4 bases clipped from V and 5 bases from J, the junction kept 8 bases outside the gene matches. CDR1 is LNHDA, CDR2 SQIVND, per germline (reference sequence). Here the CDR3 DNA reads TGTGCCAGTAGTACGACAACCGGGACTAGCGGGAACGAGCAGTACTTC. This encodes CASSTTTGTSGNEQYF. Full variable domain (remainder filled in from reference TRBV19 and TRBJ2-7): DGGITQSPKYLFRKEGQNVTLSCEQNLNHDAMYWYRQDPGQGLRLIYYSQIVNDFQKGDIAEGYSVSREKKESFPLTVTSAQKNPTAFYLCASSTTTGTSGNEQYFGPGTRLTVT.

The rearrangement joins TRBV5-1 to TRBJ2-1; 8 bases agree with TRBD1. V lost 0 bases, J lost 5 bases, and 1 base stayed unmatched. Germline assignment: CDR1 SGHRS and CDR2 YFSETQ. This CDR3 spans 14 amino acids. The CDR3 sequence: CASSLEGQDNEQFF. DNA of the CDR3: TGCGCCAGCAGCTTGGAGGGACAGGACAATGAGCAGTTCTTC.

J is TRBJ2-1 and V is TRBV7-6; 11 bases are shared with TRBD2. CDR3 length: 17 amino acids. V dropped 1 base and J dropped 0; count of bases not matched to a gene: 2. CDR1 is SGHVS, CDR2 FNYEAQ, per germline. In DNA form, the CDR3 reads TGTGCCAGCAGCTTAGTAGCGGGAGGGACCTCCTACAATGAGCAGTTCTTC. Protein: CASSLVAGGTSYNEQFF.

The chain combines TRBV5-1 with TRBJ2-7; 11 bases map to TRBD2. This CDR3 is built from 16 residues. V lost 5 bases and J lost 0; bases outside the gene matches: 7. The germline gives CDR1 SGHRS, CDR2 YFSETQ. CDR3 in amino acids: CASSPLTSGSSYEQYF. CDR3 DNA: TGCGCCAGCAGTCCCCTTACTAGCGGGAGCTCCTACGAGCAGTACTTC.

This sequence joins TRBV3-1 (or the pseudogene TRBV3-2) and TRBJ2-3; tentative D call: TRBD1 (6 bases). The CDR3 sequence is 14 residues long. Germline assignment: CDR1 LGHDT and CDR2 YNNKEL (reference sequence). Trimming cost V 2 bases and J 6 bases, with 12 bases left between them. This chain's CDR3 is CASSQLQGSDTQYF. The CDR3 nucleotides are TGTGCCAGCAGCCAATTACAGGGTTCCGATACGCAGTATTTT.

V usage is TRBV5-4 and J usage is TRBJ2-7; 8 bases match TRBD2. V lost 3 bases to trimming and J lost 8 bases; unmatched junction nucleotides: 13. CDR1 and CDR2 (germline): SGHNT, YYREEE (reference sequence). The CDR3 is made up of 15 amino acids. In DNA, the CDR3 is TGTGCCAGCAGCTCCGTGACTAGCGAGCCTCGGAAGCAGTACTTC. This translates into CASSSVTSEPRKQYF.

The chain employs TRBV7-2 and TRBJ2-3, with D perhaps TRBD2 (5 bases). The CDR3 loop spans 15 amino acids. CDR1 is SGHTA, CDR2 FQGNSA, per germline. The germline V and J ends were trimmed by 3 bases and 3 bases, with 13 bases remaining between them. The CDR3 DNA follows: TGTGCCAGCAGCTTCATGATCAGCGGAACAGATACGCAGTATTTT. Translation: CASSFMISGTDTQYF.

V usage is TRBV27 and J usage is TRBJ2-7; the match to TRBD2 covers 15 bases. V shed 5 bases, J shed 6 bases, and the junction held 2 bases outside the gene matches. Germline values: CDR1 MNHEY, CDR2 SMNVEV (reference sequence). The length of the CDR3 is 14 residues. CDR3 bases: TGTGCCAGCAGTACGGGACTAGCGGGAGGCGAGCAGTACTTC. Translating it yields CASSTGLAGGEQYF.

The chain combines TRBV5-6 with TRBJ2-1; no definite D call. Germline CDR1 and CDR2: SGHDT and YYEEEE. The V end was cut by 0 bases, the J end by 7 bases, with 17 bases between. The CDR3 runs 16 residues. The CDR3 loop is CASSLVPARSGNEQFF. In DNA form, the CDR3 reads TGTGCCAGCAGCTTGGTCCCAGCCCGATCGGGTAATGAGCAGTTCTTC.

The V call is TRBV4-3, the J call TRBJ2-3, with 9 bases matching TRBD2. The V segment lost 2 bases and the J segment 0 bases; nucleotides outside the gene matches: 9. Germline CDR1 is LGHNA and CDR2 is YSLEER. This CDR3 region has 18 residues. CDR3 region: CASSQSTGLATSTDTQYF. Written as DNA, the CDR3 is TGCGCCAGCAGCCAAAGCACGGGACTAGCAACTAGCACAGATACGCAGTATTTT.